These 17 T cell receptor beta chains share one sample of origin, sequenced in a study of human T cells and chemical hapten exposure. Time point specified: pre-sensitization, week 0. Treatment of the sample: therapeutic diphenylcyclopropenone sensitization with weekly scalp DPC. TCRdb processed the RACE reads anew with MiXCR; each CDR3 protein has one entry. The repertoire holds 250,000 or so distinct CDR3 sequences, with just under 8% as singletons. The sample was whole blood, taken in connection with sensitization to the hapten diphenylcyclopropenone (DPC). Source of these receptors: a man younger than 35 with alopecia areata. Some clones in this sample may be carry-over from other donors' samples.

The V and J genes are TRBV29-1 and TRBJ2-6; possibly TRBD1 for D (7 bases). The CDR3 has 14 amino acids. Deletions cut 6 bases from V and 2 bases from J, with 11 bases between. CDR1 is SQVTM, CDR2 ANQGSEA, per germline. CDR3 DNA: TGCAGCGTGCAGGGGGGCCCTGGGGCCAACGTCCTGACTTTC. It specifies CSVQGGPGANVLTF.

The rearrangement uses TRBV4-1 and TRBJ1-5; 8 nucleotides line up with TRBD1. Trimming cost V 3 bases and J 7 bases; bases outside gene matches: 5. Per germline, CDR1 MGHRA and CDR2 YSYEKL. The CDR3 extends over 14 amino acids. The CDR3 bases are TGCGCCAGCAGCCACCGACAGGGGAAACAGCCCCAGCATTTT. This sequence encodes CASSHRQGKQPQHF.

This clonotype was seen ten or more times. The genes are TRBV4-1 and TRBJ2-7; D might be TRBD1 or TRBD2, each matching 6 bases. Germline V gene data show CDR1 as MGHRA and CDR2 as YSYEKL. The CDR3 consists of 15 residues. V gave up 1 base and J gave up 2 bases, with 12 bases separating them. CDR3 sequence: CASSQAGGVPYEQYF. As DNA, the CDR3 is TGCGCCAGCAGCCAAGCCGGGGGCGTGCCCTACGAGCAGTACTTC.

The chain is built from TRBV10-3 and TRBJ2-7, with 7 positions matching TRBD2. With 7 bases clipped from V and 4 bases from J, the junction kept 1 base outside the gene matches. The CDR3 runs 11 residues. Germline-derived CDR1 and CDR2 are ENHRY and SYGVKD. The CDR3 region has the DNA TGTGCCATCATGCGGGGGTACGAGCAGTACTTC. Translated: CAIMRGYEQYF.

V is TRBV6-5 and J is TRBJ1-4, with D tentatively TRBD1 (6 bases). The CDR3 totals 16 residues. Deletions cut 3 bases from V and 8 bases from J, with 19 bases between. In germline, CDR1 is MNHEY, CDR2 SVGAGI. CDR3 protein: CASSYHSRGRYEKLFF. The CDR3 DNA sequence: TGTGCCAGCAGTTATCATAGCAGGGGTCGTTACGAAAAACTGTTTTTT.

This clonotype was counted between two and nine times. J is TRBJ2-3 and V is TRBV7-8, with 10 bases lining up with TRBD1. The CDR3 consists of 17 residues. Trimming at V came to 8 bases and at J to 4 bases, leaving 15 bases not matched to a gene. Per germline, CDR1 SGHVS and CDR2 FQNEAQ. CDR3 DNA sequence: TGTGCCAGCGGAACCTCCCGACGGGGACAGGGGCCAGATACGCAGTATTTT. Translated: CASGTSRRGQGPDTQYF.

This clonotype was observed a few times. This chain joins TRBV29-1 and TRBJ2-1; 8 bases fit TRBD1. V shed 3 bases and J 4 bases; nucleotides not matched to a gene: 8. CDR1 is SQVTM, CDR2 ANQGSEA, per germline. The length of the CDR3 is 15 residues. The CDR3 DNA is TGCAGCGTTGAGCGCGGGACAGGCAGGTACAATGAGCAGTTCTTC. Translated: CSVERGTGRYNEQFF.

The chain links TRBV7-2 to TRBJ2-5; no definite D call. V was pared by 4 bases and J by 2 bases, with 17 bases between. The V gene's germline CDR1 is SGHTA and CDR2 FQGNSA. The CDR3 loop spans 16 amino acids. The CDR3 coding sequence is TGTGCCAGCAGCTCAGGTTGGGGTACGCGACAAGAGACCCAGTACTTC. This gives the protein CASSSGWGTRQETQYF.

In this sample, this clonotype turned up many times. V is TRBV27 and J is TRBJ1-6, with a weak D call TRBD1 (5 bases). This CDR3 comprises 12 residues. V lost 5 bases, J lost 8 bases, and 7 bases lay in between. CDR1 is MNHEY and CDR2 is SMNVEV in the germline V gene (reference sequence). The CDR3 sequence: CASSPGYSPLHF. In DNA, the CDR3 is TGTGCCAGCAGTCCAGGGTATTCACCCCTCCACTTT.

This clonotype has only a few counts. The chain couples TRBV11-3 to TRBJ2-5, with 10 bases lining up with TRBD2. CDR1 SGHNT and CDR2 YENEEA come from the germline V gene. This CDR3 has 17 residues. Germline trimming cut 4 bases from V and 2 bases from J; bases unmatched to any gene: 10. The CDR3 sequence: CASSSSQGLAEQETQYF. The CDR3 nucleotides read TGTGCCAGCAGCTCCTCCCAAGGACTAGCGGAACAAGAGACCCAGTACTTC.

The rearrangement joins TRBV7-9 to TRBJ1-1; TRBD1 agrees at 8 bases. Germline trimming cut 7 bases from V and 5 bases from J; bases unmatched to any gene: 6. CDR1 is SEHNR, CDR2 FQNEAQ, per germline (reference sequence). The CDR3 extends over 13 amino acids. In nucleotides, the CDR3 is TGTGCCAGCATCCGGGACAGGCGAACTGAAGCTTTCTTT. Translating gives CASIRDRRTEAFF. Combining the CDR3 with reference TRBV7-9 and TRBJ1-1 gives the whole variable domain DTGVSQNPRHKITKRGQNVTFRCDPISEHNRLYWYRQTLGQGPEFLTYFQNEAQLEKSRLLSDRFSAERPKGSFSTLEIQRTEQGDSAMYLCASIRDRRTEAFFGQGTRLTVV.

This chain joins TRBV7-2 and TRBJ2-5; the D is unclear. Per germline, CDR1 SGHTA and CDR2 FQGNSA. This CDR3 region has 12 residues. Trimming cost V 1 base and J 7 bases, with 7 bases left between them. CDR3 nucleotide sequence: TGTGCCAGCAGCTTAGATGACGGGACCCAGTACTTC. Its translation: CASSLDDGTQYF.

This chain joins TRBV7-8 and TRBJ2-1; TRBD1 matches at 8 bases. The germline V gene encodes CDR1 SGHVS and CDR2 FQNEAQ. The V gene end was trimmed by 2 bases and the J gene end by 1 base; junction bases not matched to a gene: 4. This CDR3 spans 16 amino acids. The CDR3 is CASSLRTGRSYNEQFF. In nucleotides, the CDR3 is TGTGCCAGCAGCTTAAGGACAGGGCGATCCTACAATGAGCAGTTCTTC.

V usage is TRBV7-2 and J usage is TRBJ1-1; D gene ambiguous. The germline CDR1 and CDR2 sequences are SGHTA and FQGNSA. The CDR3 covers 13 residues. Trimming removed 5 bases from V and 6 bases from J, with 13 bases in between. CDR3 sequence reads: CASSRGGRAEAFF. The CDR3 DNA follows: TGTGCCAGCAGCCGGGGTGGTCGAGCTGAAGCTTTCTTT. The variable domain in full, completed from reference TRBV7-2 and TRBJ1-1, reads GAGVSQSPSNKVTEKGKDVELRCDPISGHTALYWYRQSLGQGLEFLIYFQGNSAPDKSGLPSDRFSAERTGGSVSTLTIQRTQQEDSAVYLCASSRGGRAEAFFGQGTRLTVV.

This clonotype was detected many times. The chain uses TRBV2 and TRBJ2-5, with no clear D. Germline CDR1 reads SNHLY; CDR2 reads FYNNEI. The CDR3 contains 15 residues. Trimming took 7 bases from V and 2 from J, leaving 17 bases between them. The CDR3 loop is CASNGRVQGQETQYF. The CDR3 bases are TGTGCCAGCAACGGAAGGGTCCAAGGGCAAGAGACCCAGTACTTC. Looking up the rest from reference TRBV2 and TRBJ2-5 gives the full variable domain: EPEVTQTPSHQVTQMGQEVILRCVPISNHLYFYWYRQILGQKVEFLVSFYNNEISEKSEIFDDQFSVERPDGSNFTLKIRSTKLEDSAMYFCASNGRVQGQETQYFGPGTRLLVL.

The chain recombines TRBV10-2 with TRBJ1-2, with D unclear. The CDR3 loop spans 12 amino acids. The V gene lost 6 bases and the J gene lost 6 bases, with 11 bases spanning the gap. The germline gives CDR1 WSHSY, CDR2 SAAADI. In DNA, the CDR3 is TGCGCCAGCAGAACCGGGAGCAATGGCTACACCTTC. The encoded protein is CASRTGSNGYTF.

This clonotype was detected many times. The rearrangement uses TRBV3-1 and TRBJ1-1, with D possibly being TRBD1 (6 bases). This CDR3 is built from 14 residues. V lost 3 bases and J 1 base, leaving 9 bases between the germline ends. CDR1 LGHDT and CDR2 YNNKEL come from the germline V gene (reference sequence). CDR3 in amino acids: CASSQFRGNTEAFF. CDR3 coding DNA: TGTGCCAGCAGCCAGTTCAGGGGGAACACTGAAGCTTTCTTT.